This T cell receptor (beta chain) was captured by sequencing in a study of blood T cell repertoires in COVID-19. This CDR3 is built from 15 residues. Trimming at V came to 1 base and at J to 7 bases, leaving 6 bases not matched to a gene. Germline V gene sequence: CDR1 SGHRS, CDR2 YFSETQ. Libraries were prepared by immunoSEQ multiplex PCR; TCRdb keeps only in-frame clonotypes and omits some of them. The table records roughly 38,000 clones, roughly 90% of them present only once. This sequence was found in a man aged 45-60 years with active COVID-19. Sequenced material: peripheral blood. The genes are TRBV5-1 and TRBJ2-2; 8 bases line up with TRBD1. CDR3 nucleotides: TGCGCCAGCAGCTTGCTAGGACAGGGCTACGGGGAGCTGTTTTTT. It yields the protein CASSLLGQGYGELFF.